This T cell receptor (beta chain) was recorded in a study of cytomegalovirus exposure and HLA in healthy donors. V was clipped by 5 bases and J by 3 bases, with 20 bases between them. The CDR3 totals 16 residues. From germline, CDR1 is MDHEN and CDR2 SYDVKM. Researchers ran the PCR with 60 Vbeta and 13 Jbeta primers. TCRdb's copy holds only in-frame clones and misses some; the assay was immunoSEQ multiplex PCR. The sample records some 150,000 clones, roughly 76% being singletons. The sequencing sample was made of PBMCs. The chain uses TRBV28 and TRBJ2-7; D possibly corresponds to TRBD2 (5 bases). This sequence was found in a female donor in good health and CMV-seronegative. CDR3 loop: CASSPPGAGNYYEQYF. CDR3 in DNA: TGTGCCAGCAGTCCCCCCGGTGCGGGTAATTACTACGAGCAGTACTTC. The full variable domain, completed using reference TRBV28 and TRBJ2-7, is DVKVTQSSRYLVKRTGEKVFLECVQDMDHENMFWYRQDPGLGLRLIYFSYDVKMKEKGDIPEGYSVSREKKERFSLILESASTNQTSMYLCASSPPGAGNYYEQYFGPGTRLTVT.